Listed here are 13 T cell receptor beta chains from one sample, sequenced in a study of neurological immune-mediated disorders. Via MiXCR, TCRdb re-called the 5' RACE reads, giving one row per CDR3 protein. The sample contains tens of thousands of distinct CDR3 sequences, about 4.2% of which appear only once. The sample taken for sequencing was PBMCs. The receptors were sampled from a man between 50 and 59 years old with multiple sclerosis.

This clonotype was seen ten or more times. The chain uses TRBV7-8 and TRBJ2-1, with D perhaps TRBD2 (6 bases). Trimming removed 5 bases at V and 4 bases at J, with 9 bases between. From germline, CDR1 is SGHVS and CDR2 FQNEAQ. The CDR3 has 13 residues. This CDR3 reads CASSRSGYNEQFF. For the CDR3, the DNA is TGTGCCAGCAGCCGTAGCGGATACAATGAGCAGTTCTTC.

This clonotype was recorded many times. The chain's CDR3 is CSVEPQGINTDTQYF. The CDR3 DNA sequence: TGCAGCGTTGAACCTCAGGGAATAAACACAGATACGCAGTATTTT. The chain employs TRBV29-1 and TRBJ2-3; the D gene is possibly TRBD1 (5 bases). The germline V gene has CDR1 SQVTM and CDR2 ANQGSEA. V was shortened by 2 bases and J by 2 bases, with 14 bases between the two germline ends. This CDR3 region has 15 residues.

This clonotype was counted at least ten times. V usage is TRBV7-9 and J usage is TRBJ2-5, with D perhaps matching TRBD2 (10 bases). The CDR3 has 16 amino acids. Per germline, CDR1 SEHNR and CDR2 FQNEAQ (reference sequence). Trimming left V 5 bases short and J 3 bases short, with 19 bases between. CDR3 sequence: CASSVTSGTGKETQYF. CDR3 in DNA: TGTGCCAGCAGCGTTACTAGCGGGACAGGGAAAGAGACCCAGTACTTC. Filled out from reference TRBV7-9 and TRBJ2-5, the complete variable domain reads DTGVSQNPRHKITKRGQNVTFRCDPISEHNRLYWYRQTLGQGPEFLTYFQNEAQLEKSRLLSDRFSAERPKGSFSTLEIQRTEQGDSAMYLCASSVTSGTGKETQYFGPGTRLLVL.

This clonotype was seen repeatedly, ten times or more. J is TRBJ1-2 and V is TRBV29-1; 8 bases agree with TRBD1. Trimming at V came to 6 bases and at J to 4 bases, leaving 7 bases not matched to a gene. The CDR3 sequence is 13 residues long. Per germline, CDR1 SQVTM and CDR2 ANQGSEA. The CDR3 reads CSVAEGQVYGYTF. The CDR3 nucleotides are TGCAGCGTCGCCGAGGGACAGGTCTATGGCTACACCTTC.

This clonotype was picked up many times. The CDR3 nucleotides are TGTGCCAGCGGCAACCTCGGGCCCTACGAGCAGTACTTC. It encodes CASGNLGPYEQYF. V gene TRBV12-3 or TRBV12-4 combines with J gene TRBJ2-7; D is uncertain. This CDR3 comprises 13 residues. The V and J ends lost 8 bases and 2 bases respectively, with 13 bases between them.

This clonotype has at least ten counts. This chain joins TRBV12-5 and TRBJ2-3; no reliable D call. Germline assignment: CDR1 LGHNT and CDR2 FRNRAP. The ends were cut back, 4 bases at V and 6 bases at J, with 14 bases in the middle. This CDR3 has 14 amino acids. CDR3 in amino acids: CASGSLSSLDTQYF. DNA of the CDR3: TGTGCTAGTGGTTCCTTGAGTAGCCTGGATACGCAGTATTTT.

Many counts were recorded for this clonotype. The chain recombines TRBV7-2 with TRBJ2-3; 8 nucleotides match TRBD2. The CDR3 length is 16 residues. Germline V gives CDR1 SGHTA, CDR2 FQGNSA. After removal of 3 bases from V and 5 bases from J, the junction contained 10 bases not matched to a gene. CDR3 bases: TGTGCCAGCAGCTTCAACTCGGGGGGGCGAGGAGATACGCAGTATTTT. Translated, it gives CASSFNSGGRGDTQYF.

This clonotype was recorded a few times. V is TRBV5-1 and J is TRBJ1-2, with 7 bases aligning to TRBD1. The J segment lost 6 bases and the V segment lost 4 bases, leaving 6 bases of the junction unmatched. This CDR3 has 13 amino acids. Per the germline V gene, CDR1 is SGHRS and CDR2 is YFSETQ. CDR3 in DNA: TGCGCCAGCAGCCTCCAGGGGGTGAATGGCTACACCTTC. This sequence encodes CASSLQGVNGYTF.

This clonotype was observed at least ten times. The chain employs TRBV4-1 and TRBJ2-5, with D perhaps TRBD2 (7 bases). Germline-derived CDR1 and CDR2 are MGHRA and YSYEKL. The ends were cut back, 5 bases at V and 1 base at J, with 20 bases in the middle. This CDR3 region has 17 residues. The chain's CDR3 is CASSSLLRGGVQETQYF. CDR3 DNA: TGCGCCAGCAGCTCTCTACTAAGGGGGGGCGTCCAAGAGACCCAGTACTTC.

This clonotype was detected many times. The chain combines TRBV9 with TRBJ2-1; TRBD1 might be the D (6 bases). V shed 3 bases and J shed 9 bases, with 13 bases lying between them. Germline CDR1 SGDLS, CDR2 YYNGEE. There are 13 residues in the CDR3. The chain's CDR3 is CASSAGYRVEQFF. The CDR3 DNA reads as TGTGCCAGCAGCGCTGGCTACAGGGTTGAGCAGTTCTTC.

This clonotype was counted at least ten times. The chain uses TRBV20-1 and TRBJ1-5; 10 bases match TRBD1. There are 16 residues in the CDR3. The ends lost 0 bases at V and 3 bases at J; junction bases unmatched: 5. The germline CDR1 and CDR2 sequences are DFQATT and SNEGSKA (reference sequence). CDR3 in amino acids: CSARDLGQGFNQPQHF. The CDR3 coding sequence is TGCAGTGCTAGAGATCTGGGACAGGGGTTCAATCAGCCCCAGCATTTT.

This clonotype was observed at least ten times. Compared with germline, one end of the junction differs, possibly owing to a read error. V and J are TRBV5-1 and TRBJ1-5; D might be TRBD1 (5 bases). Germline lookup yields CDR1 SGHRS and CDR2 YFSETQ. The CDR3 is 14 amino acids. The CDR3 bases are TGCGCCAGCAGCTTGGGTCAGGGTGATCAGCCCCAGAATTTT. Its protein product is CASSLGQGDQPQNF.

This chain uses TRBV28 with TRBJ2-5; D perhaps matches TRBD1 (6 bases). V was shortened by 2 bases and J by 3 bases, with 13 bases between the two germline ends. This CDR3 contains 15 residues. Germline V gives CDR1 MDHEN, CDR2 SYDVKM. The CDR3 loop reads CASSLTRTEKETQYF. CDR3 DNA sequence: TGTGCCAGCAGTTTAACCCGGACAGAAAAAGAGACCCAGTACTTC.